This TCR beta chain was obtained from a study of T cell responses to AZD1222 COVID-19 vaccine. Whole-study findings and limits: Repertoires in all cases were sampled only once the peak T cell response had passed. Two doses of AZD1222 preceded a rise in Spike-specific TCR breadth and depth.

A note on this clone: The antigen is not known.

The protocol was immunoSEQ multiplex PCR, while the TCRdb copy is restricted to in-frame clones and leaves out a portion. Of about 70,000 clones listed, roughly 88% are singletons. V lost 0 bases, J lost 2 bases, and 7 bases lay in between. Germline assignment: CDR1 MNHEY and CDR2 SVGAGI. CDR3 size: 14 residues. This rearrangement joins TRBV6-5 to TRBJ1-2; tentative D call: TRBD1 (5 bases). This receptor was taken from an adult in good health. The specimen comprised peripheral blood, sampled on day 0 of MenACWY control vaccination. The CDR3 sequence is CASSYSGPNYGYTF. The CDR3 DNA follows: TGTGCCAGCAGTTACTCGGGACCGAACTATGGCTACACCTTC.